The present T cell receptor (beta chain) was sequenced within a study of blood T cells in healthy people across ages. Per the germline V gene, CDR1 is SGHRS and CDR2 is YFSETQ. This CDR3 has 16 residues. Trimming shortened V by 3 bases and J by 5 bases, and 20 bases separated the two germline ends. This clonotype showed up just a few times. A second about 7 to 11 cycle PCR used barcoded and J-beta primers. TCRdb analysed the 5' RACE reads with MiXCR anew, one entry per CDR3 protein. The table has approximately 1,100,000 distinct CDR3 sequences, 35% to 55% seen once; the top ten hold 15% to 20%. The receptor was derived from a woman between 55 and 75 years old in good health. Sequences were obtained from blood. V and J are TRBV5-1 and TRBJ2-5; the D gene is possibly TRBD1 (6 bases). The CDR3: CASSSTGRDIVETQYF. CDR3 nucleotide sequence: TGCGCCAGCAGCTCCACTGGACGGGACATTGTGGAGACCCAGTACTTC.